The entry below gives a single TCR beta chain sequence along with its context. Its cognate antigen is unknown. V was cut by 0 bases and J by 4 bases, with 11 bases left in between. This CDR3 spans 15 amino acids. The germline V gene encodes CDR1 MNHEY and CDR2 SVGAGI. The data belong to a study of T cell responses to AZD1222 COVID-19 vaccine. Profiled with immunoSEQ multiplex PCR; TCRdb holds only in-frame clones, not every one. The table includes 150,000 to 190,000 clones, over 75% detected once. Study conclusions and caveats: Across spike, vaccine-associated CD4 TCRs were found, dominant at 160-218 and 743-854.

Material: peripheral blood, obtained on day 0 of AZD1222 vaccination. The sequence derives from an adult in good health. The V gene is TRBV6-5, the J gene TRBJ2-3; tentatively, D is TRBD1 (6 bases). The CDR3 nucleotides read TGTGCCAGCAGTTACTCTCAGGGGATGTCAGATACGCAGTATTTT. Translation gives CASSYSQGMSDTQYF.